The clone carrying this T cell receptor (beta chain) was seen at least ten times. No antigen is known for it. This record belongs to a study of early T cells in non-severe SARS-CoV-2 infection. Looking at the study overall: Investigators sequenced bulk RNA drawn from unsorted whole blood, and chains remained unpaired. The study, taken as a whole, reports: VDJdb matching, biased toward anti-spike CD8 responses, missed private and CD4 specificities.

The CDR3 extends over 13 amino acids. V lost 6 bases and J lost 4; bases outside the gene matches: 3. Germline V gene data show CDR1 as SGHTA and CDR2 as FQGNSA. The TCR library protocol was used to attach unique molecular identifiers. These identifiers were attached to individual cDNA molecules. TCRdb itself ran the 5' RACE reads through MiXCR, one entry per CDR3 protein. The sample includes tens of thousands of distinct CDR3 sequences, 8.5% to 10% of them seen just once. Sequencing used whole blood. The TCR was taken from an adult who was a healthcare worker with PCR-confirmed SARS-CoV-2 infection or an uninfected control (not recorded which). This rearrangement joins TRBV7-2 to TRBJ2-3; the match to TRBD2 covers 8 bases. DNA for the CDR3: TGTGCCAGCAGGCCAGCGGGAGCAGATACGCAGTATTTT. This gives the protein CASRPAGADTQYF.